This T cell receptor (beta chain) was retrieved from a study of blood T cell repertoires in COVID-19. Study-level background: Italy, Spain and the United States were the sources of the convalescent and acute COVID-19 samples. T cells, B-cell-depleted T cells, or PBMCs provided the cDNA or gDNA that served as material.

The V end lost 1 base, the J end lost 0 bases, and 7 bases lay between the germline ends. The germline gives CDR1 MNHNS, CDR2 SASEGT. CDR3 size: 15 residues. Per the original methods: Estimates of nucleated cell counts were drawn from the amplification of reference gene primers. Assay used: immunoSEQ multiplex PCR; TCRdb lists only in-frame clones, some missing. That table supplies the V and J calls and clone size; D and trimming were determined from the DNA. Among roughly 180,000 clones listed, 70% to 80% were seen once. The gene calls are TRBV6-1 and TRBJ2-1; D is unclear. Sequenced: peripheral blood. This sequence originates from a woman aged 50 to 65 with active or convalescent COVID-19. The CDR3 loop is CASSEVRSSYNEQFF. The CDR3 coding sequence is TGTGCCAGCAGTGAAGTTCGGAGCTCCTACAATGAGCAGTTCTTC.